Listed below are T cell receptor beta chains from one sample, sequenced in a study of liver allograft versus peripheral blood T cells. TCRdb passed the reads through MiXCR, listing each CDR3 protein once. The sample includes approximately 8,100 distinct CDR3 sequences, about 18% of them seen just once. These receptors originate from a human patient who had a liver transplant. Some T cells may be graft donor cells. CDR3s include the opening cysteine and the closing phenylalanine or tryptophan. The D gene is left open where the match is weak. Clone size appears in some rows only: once, few, many, or a class for an expanded clone.

>TRBJ1-1|medium-sized|.|TRBV29-1|13
CSVLRGTNTEAFF
TGCAGCGTCCTAAGGGGGACGAACACTGAAGCTTTCTTT
>TRBJ1-3|.|TRBD1|TRBV28|16
CASSLGQGISENTIYF
TGTGCCAGCAGTTTGGGACAGGGGATCTCCGAAAACACCATATATTTT
>TRBJ1-1|.|.|TRBV30|14
CAWSVRGGDTEAFF
TGTGCCTGGAGTGTACGTGGGGGGGACACTGAAGCTTTCTTT
>TRBJ1-1|medium-sized|.|TRBV5-4|15
CASSLPGDGNTEAFF
TGTGCCAGCAGTTTACCGGGGGACGGGAACACTGAAGCTTTCTTT
>TRBJ2-1|few|TRBD2|TRBV28|16
CASSALTSAFGNEQFF
TGTGCCAGCAGTGCTCTGACTAGCGCCTTCGGGAATGAGCAGTTCTTC
>TRBJ2-3|.|.|TRBV9|13
CASSPRVTDTQYF
TGTGCCAGCAGTCCCAGGGTCACAGATACGCAGTATTTT
>TRBJ2-6|medium-sized|.|TRBV29-1|14
CSVFSNGGANVLTF
TGCAGCGTTTTTAGTAATGGTGGGGCCAACGTCCTGACTTTC
>TRBJ1-6|medium-sized|.|TRBV30|13
CAWGGHYNSPLHF
TGTGCCTGGGGGGGACATTATAATTCACCCCTCCACTTT
>TRBJ2-7|.|.|TRBV6-2/TRBV6-3|15
CASSTRPGGTNEQYF
TGTGCCAGCAGTACGCGCCCTGGCGGAACAAACGAGCAGTACTTC
>TRBJ2-7|many|TRBD1|TRBV24-1|15
CATSDGQGGNYEQYF
TGTGCCACCAGTGATGGACAGGGAGGAAACTACGAGCAGTACTTC
>TRBJ1-1|.|.|TRBV5-4|13
CASSLPSNTEAFF
TGTGCCAGCAGCTTGCCTTCTAACACTGAAGCTTTCTTT
>TRBJ1-1|medium-sized|.|TRBV19|14
CASRSVGVNTEAFF
TGTGCCAGTAGGTCCGTAGGAGTGAACACTGAAGCTTTCTTT
>TRBJ1-2|.|.|TRBV5-5|14
CASSLAPGSYGYTF
TGTGCCAGCAGCTTGGCCCCGGGGAGCTATGGCTACACCTTC
>TRBJ1-5|.|TRBD1|TRBV6-6|18
CASSYSGAGGRSNQPQHF
TGTGCCAGCAGTTACTCGGGGGCAGGGGGCCGGAGCAATCAGCCCCAGCATTTT
>TRBJ1-4|few|.|TRBV7-9|14
CASSLVGINEKLFF
TGTGCCAGCAGCTTAGTAGGCATAAATGAAAAACTGTTTTTT